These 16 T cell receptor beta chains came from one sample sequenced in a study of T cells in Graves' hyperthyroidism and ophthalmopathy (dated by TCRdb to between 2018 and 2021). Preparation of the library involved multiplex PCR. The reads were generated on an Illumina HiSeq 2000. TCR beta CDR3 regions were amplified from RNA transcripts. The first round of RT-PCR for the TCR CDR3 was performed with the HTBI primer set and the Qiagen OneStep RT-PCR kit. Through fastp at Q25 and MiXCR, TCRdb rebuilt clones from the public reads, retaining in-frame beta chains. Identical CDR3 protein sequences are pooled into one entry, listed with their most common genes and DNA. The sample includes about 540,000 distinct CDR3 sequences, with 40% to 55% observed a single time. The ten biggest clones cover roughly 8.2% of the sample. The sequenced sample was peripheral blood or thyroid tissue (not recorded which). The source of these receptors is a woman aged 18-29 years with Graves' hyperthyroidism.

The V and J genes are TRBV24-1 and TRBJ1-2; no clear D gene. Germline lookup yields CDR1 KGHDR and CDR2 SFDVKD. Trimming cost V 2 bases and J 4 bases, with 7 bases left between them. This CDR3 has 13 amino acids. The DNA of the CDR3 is TGTGCCACCAGTGATTCGCCGGGCTATGGCTACACCTTC. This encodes CATSDSPGYGYTF.

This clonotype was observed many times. The CDR3 loop is CAISGLAVDAYEQYF. CDR3 nucleotides: TGTGCCATCAGTGGTCTAGCGGTCGACGCCTACGAGCAGTACTTC. The chain is built from TRBV10-3 and TRBJ2-7, with 7 bases identical to TRBD2. Trimming at V came to 4 bases and at J to 2 bases, leaving 8 bases not matched to a gene. Germline lookup yields CDR1 ENHRY and CDR2 SYGVKD. The CDR3 contains 15 residues.

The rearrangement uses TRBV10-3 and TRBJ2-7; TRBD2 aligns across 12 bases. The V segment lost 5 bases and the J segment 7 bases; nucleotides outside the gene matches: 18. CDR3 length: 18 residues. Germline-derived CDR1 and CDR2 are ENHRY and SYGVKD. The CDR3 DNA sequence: TGTGCCATCAGTTGGACTAGCGGGGTCTCCCCGAACACCGGGGAGCAGTACTTC. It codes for CAISWTSGVSPNTGEQYF.

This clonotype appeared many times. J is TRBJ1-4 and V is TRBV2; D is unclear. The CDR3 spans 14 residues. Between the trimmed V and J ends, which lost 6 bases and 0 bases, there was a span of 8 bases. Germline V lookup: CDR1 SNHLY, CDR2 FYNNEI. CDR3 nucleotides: TGTGCCAGCAGAGTCAGTGCAACTAATGAAAAACTGTTTTTT. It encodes CASRVSATNEKLFF.

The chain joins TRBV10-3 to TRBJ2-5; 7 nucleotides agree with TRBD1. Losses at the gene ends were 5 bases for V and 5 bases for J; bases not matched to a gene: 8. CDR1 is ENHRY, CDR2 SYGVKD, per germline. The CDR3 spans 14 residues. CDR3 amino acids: CAISSDRVTETQYF. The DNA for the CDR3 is TGTGCCATCAGTTCCGACAGGGTAACGGAGACCCAGTACTTC.

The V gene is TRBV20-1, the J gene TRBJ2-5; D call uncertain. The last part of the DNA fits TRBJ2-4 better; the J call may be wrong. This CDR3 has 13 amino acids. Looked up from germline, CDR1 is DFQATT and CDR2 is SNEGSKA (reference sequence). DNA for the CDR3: TGCAGTGCTAGACATGGGGCCAAAAACATTCAGTACTTC. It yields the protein CSARHGAKNIQYF.

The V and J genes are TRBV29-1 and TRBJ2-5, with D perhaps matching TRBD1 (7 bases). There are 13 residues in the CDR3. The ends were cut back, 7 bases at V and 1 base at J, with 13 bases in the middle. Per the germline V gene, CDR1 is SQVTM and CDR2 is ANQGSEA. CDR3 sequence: CSGGGTVQETQYF. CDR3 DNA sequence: TGCAGCGGGGGCGGGACAGTCCAAGAGACCCAGTACTTC.

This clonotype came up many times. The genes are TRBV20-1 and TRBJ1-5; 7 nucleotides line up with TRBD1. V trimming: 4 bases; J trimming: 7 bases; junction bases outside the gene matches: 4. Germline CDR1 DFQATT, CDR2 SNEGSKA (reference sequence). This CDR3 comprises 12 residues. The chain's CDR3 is CSANDRDQPQHF. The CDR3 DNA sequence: TGCAGTGCTAACGACAGGGACCAGCCCCAGCATTTT.

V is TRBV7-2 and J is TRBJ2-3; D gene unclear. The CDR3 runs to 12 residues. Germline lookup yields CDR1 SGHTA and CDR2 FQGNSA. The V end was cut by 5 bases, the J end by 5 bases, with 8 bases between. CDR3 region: CASSVRGDTQYF. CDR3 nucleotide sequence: TGTGCCAGCAGCGTGAGAGGAGATACGCAGTATTTT.

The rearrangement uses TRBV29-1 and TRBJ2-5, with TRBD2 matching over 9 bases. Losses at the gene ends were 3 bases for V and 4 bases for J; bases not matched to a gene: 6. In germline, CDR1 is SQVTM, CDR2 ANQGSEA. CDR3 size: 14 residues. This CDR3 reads CSVESSGIGETQYF. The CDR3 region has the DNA TGCAGCGTTGAGTCTAGCGGGATAGGAGAGACCCAGTACTTC.

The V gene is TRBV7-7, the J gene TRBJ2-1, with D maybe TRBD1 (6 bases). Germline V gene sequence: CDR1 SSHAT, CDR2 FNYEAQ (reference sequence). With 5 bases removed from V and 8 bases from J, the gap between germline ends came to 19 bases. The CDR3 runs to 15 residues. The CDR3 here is CASSLEAGDTHEQFF. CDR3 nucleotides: TGTGCCAGCAGCCTGGAGGCCGGGGACACCCATGAGCAGTTCTTC.

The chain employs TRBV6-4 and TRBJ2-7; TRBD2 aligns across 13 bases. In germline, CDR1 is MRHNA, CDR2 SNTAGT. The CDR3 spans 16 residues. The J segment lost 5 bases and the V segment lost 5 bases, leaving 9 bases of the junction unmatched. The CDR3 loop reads CASSSIDGLAGDEQYF. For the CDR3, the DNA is TGTGCCAGCAGTTCTATAGATGGACTAGCGGGAGACGAGCAGTACTTC.

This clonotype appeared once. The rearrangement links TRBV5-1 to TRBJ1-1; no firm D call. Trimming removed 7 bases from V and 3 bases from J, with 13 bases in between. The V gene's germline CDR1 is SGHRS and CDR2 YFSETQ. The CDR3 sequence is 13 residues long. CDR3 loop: CASFEGGDTEAFF. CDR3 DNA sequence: TGCGCCAGCTTCGAGGGCGGGGACACTGAAGCTTTCTTT.

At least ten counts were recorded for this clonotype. CDR3 bases: TGTGCCAGCAGCTTCCTAGCGGGAGAGTGGGGAATTCATGAGCAGTACTTC. It specifies CASSFLAGEWGIHEQYF. This chain joins TRBV7-9 and TRBJ2-7; TRBD2 agrees at 10 bases. V was pared by 3 bases and J by 7 bases, with 15 bases of the junction left unmatched. The CDR3 totals 17 residues. The germline V gene encodes CDR1 SEHNR and CDR2 FQNEAQ (reference sequence).

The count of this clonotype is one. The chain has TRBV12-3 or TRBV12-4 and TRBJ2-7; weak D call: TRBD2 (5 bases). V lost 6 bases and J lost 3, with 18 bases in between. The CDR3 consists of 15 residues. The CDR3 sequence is CASSQTPGTFYEQYF. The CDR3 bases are TGTGCCAGCAGCCAGACCCCGGGAACTTTCTACGAGCAGTACTTC.

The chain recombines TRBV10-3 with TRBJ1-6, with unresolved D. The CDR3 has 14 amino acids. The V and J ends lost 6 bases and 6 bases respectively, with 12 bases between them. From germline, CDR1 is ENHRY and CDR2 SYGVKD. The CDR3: CAIRSIWGNSPLHF. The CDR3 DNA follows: TGTGCCATCAGAAGTATCTGGGGTAATTCACCCCTCCACTTT.